This T cell receptor beta chain was profiled in a study of T cell responses to AZD1222 COVID-19 vaccine. General observations from the study: Reportedly, close to half of spike-specific TCRs are directed against unmutated variant regions. The study found Spike-specific TCR breadth and depth rose after two AZD1222 doses.

CDR3 length: 14 amino acids. After removal of 2 bases from V and 6 bases from J, the junction contained 2 bases not matched to a gene. Germline CDR1 reads MNHEY; CDR2 reads SVGEGT. Libraries were prepared by immunoSEQ multiplex PCR; TCRdb keeps only in-frame clonotypes and omits some of them. Among about 110,000 clones listed, around 96% were seen once. Note on this clone: The antigen is not known.

The receptor comes from an adult in good health. The rearrangement uses TRBV6-2 or TRBV6-3 and TRBJ2-7; 12 positions agree with TRBD1. The starting material was peripheral blood, obtained on day 0 of AZD1222 vaccination. The CDR3 nucleotides are TGTGCCAGCAGTTACGGGACAGGGGGCGCCGAGCAGTACTTC. This codes for CASSYGTGGAEQYF.